The clone carrying this T cell receptor beta chain has just a few counts. Germline V gene data show CDR1 as MNHNS and CDR2 as SASEGT. The CDR3 has 15 amino acids. V gave up 3 bases and J gave up 7 bases, with 13 bases separating them. This sample is drawn from a study of blood T cell repertoires in COVID-19. How the authors handled the data: Quantification of nucleated cells was approximated via reference gene primer amplification. Generated by immunoSEQ multiplex PCR, the TCRdb table keeps only in-frame clones and is missing some. D and trimming were read from the DNA, whereas the V and J calls and clone size are those reported in that table. The sample consists of fewer than 350,000 clones, 90% of them appearing once.

Sequencing input: peripheral blood. The chain uses TRBV6-1 and TRBJ1-6; D possibly corresponds to TRBD1 (5 bases). The sequence derives from a young woman with COVID-19, enrolled during active disease. For the CDR3, the DNA is TGTGCCAGCAGTGACGTTGGGGGGGGGAATTCACCCCTCCACTTT. Protein sequence: CASSDVGGGNSPLHF.